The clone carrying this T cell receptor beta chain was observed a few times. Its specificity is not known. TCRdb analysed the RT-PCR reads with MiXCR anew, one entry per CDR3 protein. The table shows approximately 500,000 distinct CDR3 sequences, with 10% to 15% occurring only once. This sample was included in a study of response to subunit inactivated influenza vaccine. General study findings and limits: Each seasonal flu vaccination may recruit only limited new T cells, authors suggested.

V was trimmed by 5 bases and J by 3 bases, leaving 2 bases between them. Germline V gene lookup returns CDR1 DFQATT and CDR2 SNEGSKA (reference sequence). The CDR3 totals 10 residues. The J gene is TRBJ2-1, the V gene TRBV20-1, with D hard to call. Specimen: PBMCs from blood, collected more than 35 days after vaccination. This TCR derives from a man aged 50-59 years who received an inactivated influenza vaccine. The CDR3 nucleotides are TGCAGTGCTGTCTACAATGAGCAGTTCTTC. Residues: CSAVYNEQFF.